This T cell receptor (beta chain) was captured by sequencing in a study of control samples from healthy donors and cancer patients. This CDR3 spans 14 amino acids. CDR1 and CDR2 from the germline V gene are SEHNR and FQNEAQ (reference sequence). V lost 5 bases and J 4 bases, leaving 15 bases between the germline ends. Profiled with immunoSEQ multiplex PCR; TCRdb holds only in-frame clones, not every one. The table lists around 170,000 clones, around 90% of them singletons, with nearly 5% in the top ten. The receptor's source is a woman aged 25 to 39 in good health. Source material: blood. This chain joins TRBV7-9 and TRBJ2-7; D may be TRBD1 or TRBD2 (5 bases each). CDR3 nucleotide sequence: TGTGCCAGCAGCCCCACGGGGACGGAGTACGAGCAGTACTTC. Translated, it gives CASSPTGTEYEQYF.